The following is a T cell receptor beta chain sequence with its context. These data come from a study of blood T cell repertoires in COVID-19. Across the study: COVID-19 samples collected from the United States, Italy and Spain covered acute and convalescent phases.

Original analysis: Using reference gene primer amplification, nucleated cell counts were estimated. Some clones are missing from TCRdb's copy, which holds only in-frame ones; the method was immunoSEQ multiplex PCR. That table gives V, J and clone size, and the DNA gave D and trimming. This table holds about 330,000 clones, 88% found once. The germline CDR1 and CDR2 sequences are MDHEN and SYDVKM. V dropped 6 bases and J dropped 2 bases, with 14 bases sitting between them. The CDR3 length is 15 residues. In terms of age and location, participants ranged from roughly 18 to 95 years and lived in under 30 US areas.

Sample: PBMCs or T cells enriched from blood (not recorded which). The J gene is TRBJ1-5, the V gene TRBV28; no firm D call. The source of this sequence is a man aged 25-45 years who had recovered from COVID-19. The CDR3 DNA follows: TGTGCCAGCAGGTGGAGGACTACGGGCAATCAGCCCCAGCATTTT. The encoded protein is CASRWRTTGNQPQHF.